This section outlines one T cell receptor (beta chain) sequence together with its context. Its target is unknown. Sequencing used immunoSEQ multiplex PCR; TCRdb keeps in-frame clones, though not all of them. Among approximately 100,000 clones listed, just under 95% were seen once. This entry is derived from a study of T cell responses to AZD1222 COVID-19 vaccine. Study-level findings and limits: No day 14 peak samples; only post-peak repertoires were characterized. Spike-specific TCR depth and breadth grew after two AZD1222 doses. Reports say nearly half of spike-specific TCRs go after unmutated variant regions. With dominance at 160-218 and 743-854, vaccine-associated CD4 TCRs spanned spike.

This specimen was peripheral blood, taken on day 0 of AZD1222 vaccination. This clonotype was sampled from an adult in good health.

CDR3 bases: TGTGCCAGCAGCTTAGCGGGAAACACCATATATTTT. Its translation: CASSLAGNTIYF. The chain uses TRBV7-9 and TRBJ1-3, with D unclear. Per germline, CDR1 SEHNR and CDR2 FQNEAQ (reference sequence). The CDR3 covers 12 residues. The V end was cut by 0 bases, the J end by 4 bases, with 1 base between. Supplemented by reference TRBV7-9 and TRBJ1-3, the full variable domain reads DTGVSQNPRHKITKRGQNVTFRCDPISEHNRLYWYRQTLGQGPEFLTYFQNEAQLEKSRLLSDRFSAERPKGSFSTLEIQRTEQGDSAMYLCASSLAGNTIYFGEGSWLTVV.